This paragraph reports one T cell receptor beta chain. Its specificity is not known. A clone one base away is much larger, so this may be a read error. This sample stems from a study of breast tumors, draining lymph nodes, adjacent tissues. The lymph nodes were axillary draining lymph nodes from breast cancer patients. Germline V lookup: CDR1 KGHSH, CDR2 LQKENI. The CDR3 is 13 residues long. A single record per CDR3 protein comes from TCRdb applying MiXCR to the multiplex PCR reads. There are 160,000 or so distinct CDR3 sequences in the sample; 30% to 35% occur only once, and approximately 3.9% lies in the top ten. Overall study results and limits: The data were judged consistent with most tumor T cells coming from lymph node and expanding in tumor. That most tumor T cells come from lymph nodes remained unproven. Tumor TCR diversity was below lymph nodes but above nontumor tissue. Luminal-like breast cancer showed significantly higher tumor–nontumor repertoire similarity than basal-like.

The sequence was obtained from a female donor with breast cancer. Some clones in this sample may be carry-over from other donors' samples. Sequencing was performed on axillary lymph node tissue. The genes are TRBV18 and TRBJ2-7, with a possible D match to TRBD1 (6 bases). DNA of the CDR3: TGTGCCAACTCACCTGGACAGATTTACGAGCAGTACTTC. This translates into CANSPGQIYEQYF.